The T cell receptor (beta chain) under discussion was sequenced for a study of T-cell memory formation after mild COVID-19. Overall study context: Largely donor-specific sequence clusters came from a couple of donors.

V trimming: 3 bases; J trimming: 4 bases; junction bases outside the gene matches: 6. Germline CDR1 reads SGHDT; CDR2 reads YYEEEE. This CDR3 has 14 residues. Via MiXCR, TCRdb re-called the 5' RACE reads, giving one row per CDR3 protein. The table lists around 200,000 distinct CDR3 sequences, about a sixth of them singletons. This clonotype was picked up many times. Its matching antigen is unknown. The study, taken as a whole, reports: Among CD4+ contracting clones, most were CM and EM, and CD8+ ones EMRA. The appearance of some responding clones in pre-infection memory suggested that cross-reactive memory joined. Contracting clones from day 15 to 85 showed balanced CD4/CD8; later expanders favored CD4+.

This receptor was identified in an adult woman who had mild COVID-19 (a few samples of this study predate the infection). Cell type and time point are not known. Sequenced input: PBMCs or a T cell subset sorted from them (not recorded which). The chain has TRBV5-6 and TRBJ2-7; 8 bases map to TRBD2. The CDR3 DNA is TGTGCCAGCAGCTCGGAGCGGGGGACTTACGAGCAGTACTTC. It encodes CASSSERGTYEQYF.